This T cell receptor (beta chain) stems from a study of CD8+CD57+ T cells in acquired aplastic anemia. TCR beta VDJ and CDR3 profiles were obtained from a genomic DNA template. TCRdb independently ran MiXCR on the reads; one entry per CDR3 protein. This table holds under 200,000 distinct CDR3 sequences, approximately 48% found once. On this clonotype itself: Its antigen is not identified. The germline gene is not matched at one end of the junction; a read error may be the cause.

Patients sequenced had flow cytometry evidence of CD8+CD57+ cell expansion. With no exception, the patients had severe acquired aplastic anemia. Receipt of therapy had not occurred in any patient by the time of blood sampling. The CDR3 has 15 amino acids. Looked up from germline, CDR1 is DFQATT and CDR2 is SNEGSKA (reference sequence). Study observations and caveats: Patients shared 25 to 35 CD8+ CDR3 sequences with controls. Significant differences in CD8+ Simpson's diversity were not observed between patients and controls.

The source of this sequence is a human donor with aplastic anemia. The material sequenced was sorted CD4+, CD8+, or CD8+CD57+ T cells (not recorded which) from PBMCs. This chain connects TRBV20-1 to TRBJ2-5; TRBD1 matches 9 bases. For the CDR3, the DNA is TGCAGTGCTAGGGGGACAGGGAGGGACCAAGAGACCCGGTACTTC. This codes for CSARGTGRDQETRYF.